This note documents a single T cell receptor (beta chain) sequence. The antigen is not known. This sample is part of a study of T cell responses to AZD1222 COVID-19 vaccine. Study-wide findings and caveats: There were mostly white British donors and more females than males, and clonal diversity was possibly underestimated. Spike-specific TCR breadth rose after two AZD1222 doses, and depth rose as well. All repertoire sampling was performed exclusively after the peak T cell response.

The CDR3 sequence is 14 residues long. CDR1 is SGHTA, CDR2 FQGNSA, per germline. The germline V and J ends were trimmed by 2 bases and 5 bases, with 12 bases remaining between them. TCRdb's copy holds only in-frame clones and misses some; the assay was immunoSEQ multiplex PCR. The table shows 140,000 to 150,000 clones, with about 92% occurring only once. The V call is TRBV7-2, the J call TRBJ1-1; D gene ambiguous. The receptor was isolated from an adult in good health. The source was peripheral blood, collected on day 0 of AZD1222 vaccination. The CDR3 nucleotides read TGTGCCAGCAGCTTAAGGCGGCGGGAGACTGAAGCTTTCTTT. Translation: CASSLRRRETEAFF.